The 26 T cell receptor beta chains reported below all come from one sample, sequenced in a study of cytomegalovirus exposure and HLA in healthy donors. Produced via immunoSEQ multiplex PCR; TCRdb's table is partial and in-frame only. The table includes tens of thousands of clones, around 94% detected once. The sample taken for sequencing was PBMCs. The receptor source for this set is a woman younger than 30 in good health and CMV-seropositive.

The rearrangement links TRBV6-1 to TRBJ2-1, with 8 positions matching TRBD2. This CDR3 is 16 amino acids long. The V gene's germline CDR1 is MNHNS and CDR2 SASEGT. Germline trimming cut 2 bases from V and 7 bases from J; bases unmatched to any gene: 10. CDR3 nucleotide sequence: TGTGCCAGCAGTGAACATGAGCGGGAGATCAGGAATGAGCAGTTCTTC. Translating gives CASSEHEREIRNEQFF.

V usage is TRBV28 and J usage is TRBJ1-6; perhaps TRBD1 as D (5 bases). V was pared by 6 bases and J by 3 bases, with 9 bases between. Germline V gene lookup returns CDR1 MDHEN and CDR2 SYDVKM. This CDR3 has 14 amino acids. The CDR3 DNA reads TGTGCCAGCAGCCTCGGGGGCTATAATTCACCCCTCCACTTT. This encodes CASSLGGYNSPLHF.

The rearrangement links TRBV4-1 to TRBJ1-2; a possible D gene is TRBD1 (6 bases). Germline CDR1 is MGHRA and CDR2 is YSYEKL. The ends were cut back, 0 bases at V and 4 bases at J, with 18 bases in the middle. The CDR3 totals 17 residues. The CDR3 region has the DNA TGCGCCAGCAGCCAAGATTGGCGGACAGCCAGAGTCTATGGCTACACCTTC. Encoded protein: CASSQDWRTARVYGYTF.

The CDR3 region is CASSLGARSYNEQFF. The CDR3 bases are TGTGCCAGCAGCTTGGGGGCTCGGTCCTACAATGAGCAGTTCTTC. The V gene is TRBV5-6, the J gene TRBJ2-1; unclear D gene. Germline values: CDR1 SGHDT, CDR2 YYEEEE. The CDR3 covers 15 residues. The V and J ends lost 0 bases and 1 base respectively, with 8 bases between them.

V is TRBV4-2 and J is TRBJ2-1; perhaps TRBD2 as D (5 bases). The V gene lost 1 base and the J gene lost 0 bases, with 7 bases spanning the gap. Germline CDR1 is LGHNA and CDR2 is YNFKEQ. The CDR3 contains 15 residues. CDR3: CASSQARDSYNEQFF. The CDR3 nucleotides are TGTGCCAGCAGCCAAGCACGGGACTCCTACAATGAGCAGTTCTTC.

The chain recombines TRBV7-2 with TRBJ2-7; possible D gene TRBD1, 5 bases. Deletions cut 5 bases from V and 2 bases from J, with 13 bases between. The CDR3 has 14 residues. Per germline, CDR1 SGHTA and CDR2 FQGNSA. The CDR3 here is CASSKQVSTYEQYF. CDR3 DNA: TGTGCCAGCAGCAAACAGGTTTCTACCTACGAGCAGTACTTC. Filled out from reference TRBV7-2 and TRBJ2-7, the complete variable domain reads GAGVSQSPSNKVTEKGKDVELRCDPISGHTALYWYRQSLGQGLEFLIYFQGNSAPDKSGLPSDRFSAERTGGSVSTLTIQRTQQEDSAVYLCASSKQVSTYEQYFGPGTRLTVT.

The chain carries TRBV30 and TRBJ2-1; TRBD2 matches at 8 bases. CDR3 length: 12 amino acids. With V trimmed by 8 bases and J by 7 bases, 7 bases remained unmatched. From germline, CDR1 is GTSNPN and CDR2 SVGIG (reference sequence). CDR3 sequence: CAASGGPNEQFF. CDR3 sequence (DNA): TGTGCCGCATCGGGGGGGCCGAATGAGCAGTTCTTC.

V is TRBV11-2 and J is TRBJ1-1, with D possibly matching TRBD1 (5 bases). This CDR3 spans 14 amino acids. Trimming stripped 0 bases from V and 4 bases from J, with 9 bases between. In germline, CDR1 is SGHAT, CDR2 FQNNGV. As DNA, the CDR3 is TGTGCCAGCAGCTTAGATCGGGGGAGCACTGAAGCTTTCTTT. Its protein product is CASSLDRGSTEAFF.

This clone appeared once. The V and J genes are TRBV28 and TRBJ1-5; a weak D match, TRBD1 (6 bases). Between the trimmed V and J ends, which lost 6 bases and 0 bases, there was a span of 15 bases. The CDR3 contains 16 residues. Germline V gene lookup returns CDR1 MDHEN and CDR2 SYDVKM. The CDR3, as DNA: TGTGCCAGCAGGGGACAAGGAGCATATAGCAATCAGCCCCAGCATTTT. It encodes CASRGQGAYSNQPQHF.

The rearrangement uses TRBV28 and TRBJ1-5; 8 nucleotides align to TRBD1. J lost 7 bases, V lost 8 bases, and 16 bases had no gene match. Germline V gene data show CDR1 as MDHEN and CDR2 as SYDVKM. The CDR3 is 16 amino acids. The CDR3 loop reads CASGFSPRDRRQPQHF. DNA of the CDR3: TGTGCCAGCGGATTTTCACCCCGGGACAGGCGGCAGCCCCAGCATTTT. The entire variable domain, with the rest obtained from reference TRBV28 and TRBJ1-5, is as follows: DVKVTQSSRYLVKRTGEKVFLECVQDMDHENMFWYRQDPGLGLRLIYFSYDVKMKEKGDIPEGYSVSREKKERFSLILESASTNQTSMYLCASGFSPRDRRQPQHFGDGTRLSIL.

This sequence joins TRBV7-9 and TRBJ1-4, with 9 bases identical to TRBD1. CDR1 is SEHNR, CDR2 FQNEAQ, per germline (reference sequence). V trimming: 3 bases; J trimming: 8 bases; junction bases outside the gene matches: 1. The CDR3 loop spans 13 amino acids. The CDR3 region has the DNA TGTGCCAGCAGCTTGGGGACAGGGGAAAAACTGTTTTTT. Its protein is CASSLGTGEKLFF.

The J gene is TRBJ2-1, the V gene TRBV11-3, with D possibly being TRBD2 (6 bases). The CDR3 extends over 14 amino acids. The V and J ends lost 1 base and 8 bases respectively, with 12 bases between them. The germline CDR1 and CDR2 sequences are SGHNT and YENEEA. CDR3 sequence reads: CASSLGNGEDEQFF. Written as DNA, the CDR3 is TGTGCCAGCAGCTTAGGAAACGGGGAGGATGAGCAGTTCTTC.

The chain has TRBV28 and TRBJ1-1, with 8 bases fitting TRBD1. V dropped 4 bases and J dropped 5; count of bases not matched to a gene: 6. The CDR3 is made up of 14 amino acids. Germline values: CDR1 MDHEN, CDR2 SYDVKM. The CDR3: CASSSRGQKTEAFF. Here the CDR3 DNA reads TGTGCCAGCAGTTCCAGGGGGCAAAAGACTGAAGCTTTCTTT.

V gene TRBV28 combines with J gene TRBJ2-5; D is possibly TRBD2 (6 bases). Germline CDR1 is MDHEN and CDR2 is SYDVKM. This CDR3 spans 14 amino acids. Trimming cost V 5 bases and J 4 bases, with 14 bases left between them. The CDR3: CASSVTSFRETQYF. In DNA, the CDR3 is TGTGCCAGCAGTGTCACTAGCTTTAGAGAGACCCAGTACTTC.

The genes are TRBV5-1 and TRBJ2-7; no clear D gene. The ends were cut back, 4 bases at V and 5 bases at J, with 10 bases in the middle. CDR3 length: 12 amino acids. Germline CDR1 is SGHRS and CDR2 is YFSETQ. The CDR3 is CASSLSFNEQYF. The CDR3 DNA follows: TGCGCCAGCAGCCTGAGCTTCAACGAGCAGTACTTC.

This clone was counted once. This chain joins TRBV11-2 and TRBJ2-1; 10 nucleotides line up with TRBD2. After removal of 7 bases from V and 5 bases from J, the junction contained 11 bases not matched to a gene. This CDR3 has 16 amino acids. CDR1 is SGHAT, CDR2 FQNNGV, per germline. The CDR3 nucleotides are TGTGCCAGCATTATTAGGACTAGCGGATACGACAATGAGCAGTTCTTC. Its translation is CASIIRTSGYDNEQFF. Full variable domain (missing parts from reference TRBV11-2 and TRBJ2-1): EAGVAQSPRYKIIEKRQSVAFWCNPISGHATLYWYQQILGQGPKLLIQFQNNGVVDDSQLPKDRFSAERLKGVDSTLKIQPAKLEDSAVYLCASIIRTSGYDNEQFFGPGTRLTVL.

V and J are TRBV4-3 and TRBJ2-7; 9 bases fit TRBD1. Germline V gene lookup returns CDR1 LGHNA and CDR2 YSLEER. CDR3 size: 17 residues. The junction had 14 bases not matched to a gene; V was cut back by 2 bases and J by 6 bases. CDR3 DNA sequence: TGCGCCAGCAGCCAATCCCCCCCGGGACAGGGAGCTCTCGAGCAGTACTTC. Encoded protein: CASSQSPPGQGALEQYF.

This clone was seen once. The chain joins TRBV4-3 to TRBJ1-2; TRBD1 is a possible D gene (5 bases). V shed 0 bases and J shed 7 bases, with 12 bases lying between them. This CDR3 has 14 amino acids. CDR1 LGHNA and CDR2 YSLEER come from the germline V gene. In DNA form, the CDR3 reads TGCGCCAGCAGCCAAGATCTTGGGGCCGCTGGCTACACCTTC. It codes for CASSQDLGAAGYTF.

V and J are TRBV11-2 and TRBJ2-7; TRBD2 is a possible D gene (6 bases). Between the trimmed V and J ends, which lost 7 bases and 3 bases, there was a span of 19 bases. Germline values: CDR1 SGHAT, CDR2 FQNNGV. The CDR3 runs to 15 residues. CDR3 in DNA: TGTGCCAGCACCGAAACTCGGGACTTTTACTACGAGCAGTACTTC. Amino acid sequence: CASTETRDFYYEQYF.

J is TRBJ2-1 and V is TRBV9; D gene uncertain. CDR1 is SGDLS and CDR2 is YYNGEE in the germline V gene. V was trimmed by 1 base and J by 0 bases, leaving 8 bases between them. This CDR3 has 15 amino acids. Here the CDR3 reads CASSVSESSYNEQFF. The CDR3 nucleotides are TGTGCCAGCAGCGTATCGGAGAGCTCCTACAATGAGCAGTTCTTC.

The chain has TRBV27 and TRBJ2-1; the D gene is possibly TRBD1 (7 bases). The CDR3 runs 18 residues. Germline CDR1 reads MNHEY; CDR2 reads SMNVEV (reference sequence). Trimming shortened V by 7 bases and J by 7 bases, and 29 bases separated the two germline ends. The CDR3 spells CASTYLGDGAGGRNEQFF. CDR3 bases: TGTGCCAGCACGTATTTGGGCGACGGGGCAGGGGGGCGGAATGAGCAGTTCTTC.

The chain carries TRBV6-1 and TRBJ1-3; D may be TRBD1 (6 bases). Germline V gene sequence: CDR1 MNHNS, CDR2 SASEGT. The CDR3 sequence is 15 residues long. Trimming left V 5 bases short and J 1 base short, with 12 bases between. The chain's CDR3 is CASSMSGESGNTIYF. DNA for the CDR3: TGTGCCAGCAGTATGTCAGGGGAGTCTGGAAACACCATATATTTT.

The V and J genes are TRBV7-2 and TRBJ2-7, with 14 bases aligning to TRBD2. This CDR3 is built from 17 residues. Losses at the gene ends were 2 bases for V and 3 bases for J; bases not matched to a gene: 6. The V gene's germline CDR1 is SGHTA and CDR2 FQGNSA. The chain's CDR3 is CASSLSGTSGSYYEQYF. CDR3 coding DNA: TGTGCCAGCAGCTTATCAGGGACTAGCGGGAGCTACTACGAGCAGTACTTC.

V is TRBV11-2 and J is TRBJ2-7; D is undetermined. CDR3 size: 13 residues. The V gene lost 6 bases and the J gene lost 2 bases, with 11 bases spanning the gap. Germline CDR1 is SGHAT and CDR2 is FQNNGV. CDR3 DNA: TGTGCCAGCAGTTTCGGGTCAACCTACGAGCAGTACTTC. Translating gives CASSFGSTYEQYF.

The rearrangement uses TRBV10-3 and TRBJ2-3; D is ambiguous. The V end lost 0 bases, the J end lost 9 bases, and 10 bases lay between the germline ends. The CDR3 spans 13 residues. Per the germline V gene, CDR1 is ENHRY and CDR2 is SYGVKD. The CDR3 nucleotides are TGTGCCATCAGTGAGTCTCAGCGTAAGACGCAGTATTTT. The encoded protein is CAISESQRKTQYF.

As to this clone: One end of the junction is discordant with germline, which a read error may explain. The V call is TRBV29-1, the J call TRBJ2-5; TRBD1 aligns across 8 bases. The CDR3 runs 18 residues. The germline CDR1 and CDR2 sequences are SQVTM and ANQGSEA. Written as DNA, the CDR3 is TGCAGCGTCGAAGGCAGGGGGCGCGTTGGGCCGAGCGGAGAGACCCAGTACTTC. The encoded protein is CSVEGRGRVGPSGETQYF.